These 14 T cell receptor beta chains came from one sample sequenced in a study of cytomegalovirus exposure and HLA in healthy donors. This PCR relied on a set of 60 Vbeta primers and 13 Jbeta primers. The protocol was immunoSEQ multiplex PCR, while the TCRdb copy is restricted to in-frame clones and leaves out a portion. Of fewer than 95,000 clones listed, more than 75% are singletons. Material: PBMCs. The receptor source for this set is a man aged 18 to 35 in good health and CMV-seronegative.

The rearrangement uses TRBV4-1 and TRBJ1-2; 10 nucleotides align to TRBD1. Trimming took 0 bases from V and 4 from J; bases not matched to a gene: 8. In germline, CDR1 is MGHRA, CDR2 YSYEKL. The CDR3 contains 17 residues. The CDR3 reads CASSQDVIGQGVYGYTF. DNA for the CDR3: TGCGCCAGCAGCCAAGATGTCATTGGACAGGGGGTCTATGGCTACACCTTC.

In its sample, this clone was seen a few times. The rearrangement joins TRBV19 to TRBJ1-5; D remains unclear. The germline V gene encodes CDR1 LNHDA and CDR2 SQIVND (reference sequence). The CDR3 has 13 amino acids. The V end lost 3 bases, the J end lost 1 base, and 4 bases lay between the germline ends. As DNA, the CDR3 is TGTGCCAGTAGTATCCAGAGCAATCAGCCCCAGCATTTT. It encodes CASSIQSNQPQHF.

This rearrangement joins TRBV4-1 to TRBJ1-3; D not certain. This CDR3 contains 16 residues. The V and J ends lost 0 bases and 4 bases respectively, with 13 bases between them. The germline V gene encodes CDR1 MGHRA and CDR2 YSYEKL. CDR3 sequence (DNA): TGCGCCAGCAGCCAAGATCCGGGTTTGGCCGGAAACACCATATATTTT. This translates into CASSQDPGLAGNTIYF.

With regard to this clone: Other nucleotide sequences from this sample produce the same CDR3. This chain links TRBV7-6 with TRBJ2-7; D is ambiguous. V lost 10 bases to trimming and J lost 0 bases, with 16 bases between them. This CDR3 is 14 amino acids long. Germline CDR1 SGHVS, CDR2 FNYEAQ. The CDR3 reads CATRFNSHSYEQYF. As DNA, the CDR3 is TGTGCCACCCGTTTTAACAGTCACTCCTACGAGCAGTACTTC.

This clone was counted once. This chain connects TRBV7-2 to TRBJ1-1; 9 positions agree with TRBD1. The CDR3 contains 14 residues. In germline, CDR1 is SGHTA, CDR2 FQGNSA. Losses at the gene ends were 3 bases for V and 5 bases for J; bases not matched to a gene: 4. The DNA for the CDR3 is TGTGCCAGCAGCTTGGGACAGGGTTGGACTGAAGCTTTCTTT. Translating it yields CASSLGQGWTEAFF.

The chain is built from TRBV4-2 and TRBJ2-3; TRBD2 matches at 9 bases. The CDR3 spans 15 residues. The ends lost 0 bases at V and 4 bases at J; junction bases unmatched: 2. From germline, CDR1 is LGHNA and CDR2 YNFKEQ. The CDR3 nucleotides are TGTGCCAGCAGCCAAGAGCGGGGGGGCCCAGATACGCAGTATTTT. This translates into CASSQERGGPDTQYF.

J is TRBJ2-7 and V is TRBV9, with 7 bases matching TRBD2. Germline CDR1 and CDR2: SGDLS and YYNGEE. The CDR3 has 18 residues. V shed 0 bases and J 0 bases; nucleotides not matched to a gene: 12. Here the CDR3 DNA reads TGTGCCAGCAGCGTAGGACAAGGGGAGGGCGGGAGCTCCTACGAGCAGTACTTC. As protein: CASSVGQGEGGSSYEQYF.

This chain uses TRBV6-1 with TRBJ2-7; the match to TRBD1 covers 10 bases. The CDR3 consists of 15 residues. Germline assignment: CDR1 MNHNS and CDR2 SASEGT. After removal of 4 bases from V and 2 bases from J, the junction contained 5 bases not matched to a gene. The CDR3 spells CASSGPGTGAYEQYF. DNA of the CDR3: TGTGCCAGCAGTGGCCCGGGGACAGGGGCCTACGAGCAGTACTTC.

This chain connects TRBV10-2 to TRBJ2-7, with D tentatively TRBD1 (5 bases). The CDR3 covers 13 residues. The ends were cut back, 6 bases at V and 3 bases at J, with 12 bases in the middle. Germline V gene sequence: CDR1 WSHSY, CDR2 SAAADI. The CDR3 loop reads CASRAGPLYEQYF. CDR3 DNA sequence: TGCGCCAGCAGAGCAGGGCCCCTCTACGAGCAGTACTTC.

This sequence joins TRBV19 and TRBJ2-7; D is unclear. CDR1 is LNHDA, CDR2 SQIVND, per germline (reference sequence). Trimming took 9 bases from V and 1 from J, leaving 13 bases between them. This CDR3 spans 13 amino acids. DNA for the CDR3: TGTGCCAGCAGACCCGACACTTCCTACGAGCAGTACTTC. Residues: CASRPDTSYEQYF.

The chain joins TRBV5-1 to TRBJ1-2; D perhaps matches TRBD1 (6 bases). V shed 0 bases and J shed 8 bases, with 17 bases lying between them. From germline, CDR1 is SGHRS and CDR2 YFSETQ. This CDR3 spans 15 amino acids. As DNA, the CDR3 is TGCGCCAGCAGCTTGGGCCTACAGGGATTTAGCGGCTACACCTTC. Translating it yields CASSLGLQGFSGYTF.

The chain recombines TRBV6-5 with TRBJ1-6, with D possibly TRBD1 on 5 matching bases. Germline CDR1 reads MNHEY; CDR2 reads SVGAGI. V lost 7 bases to trimming and J lost 4 bases, with 11 bases between them. This CDR3 region has 14 residues. The CDR3 nucleotides are TGTGCCAGCAATAGGGGTGGGTATAATTCACCCCTCCACTTT. It specifies CASNRGGYNSPLHF.

The count of this clone is one. The chain uses TRBV6-5 and TRBJ2-2, with D possibly TRBD1 on 5 matching bases. Trimming left V 3 bases short and J 1 base short, with 9 bases between. The CDR3 extends over 15 amino acids. CDR1 and CDR2 from the germline V gene are MNHEY and SVGAGI. This CDR3 reads CASSYARENTGELFF. As DNA, the CDR3 is TGTGCCAGCAGTTATGCCAGGGAGAACACCGGGGAGCTGTTTTTT.

This chain connects TRBV7-3 to TRBJ2-3; D ambiguous. V lost 0 bases to trimming and J lost 2 bases, with 9 bases between them. Per germline, CDR1 SGHTA and CDR2 FQGTGA. This CDR3 is 15 amino acids long. CDR3 sequence (DNA): TGTGCCAGCAGCTTAACTCCGGTACCCACAGATACGCAGTATTTT. This sequence encodes CASSLTPVPTDTQYF.